The 4 T cell receptor beta chains presented below share a single source sample, sequenced in a study of T-cell reconstitution after alpha-beta-depleted transplantation in children. Unique molecular identifiers were incorporated during preparation of the TCRbeta library. TCRdb called the PCR reads again in MiXCR, with one record for every CDR3 protein. The sample contains 230,000 or so distinct CDR3 sequences, 12% of which appear only once. Sequencing used PBMCs from the stem cell graft donor, obtained from the stem cell graft. The receptors derive from a human donor who donated a stem cell graft to a child with acute lymphoblastic leukemia.

This clonotype was counted many times. This rearrangement joins TRBV9 to TRBJ2-4, with TRBD2 identical over 11 bases. Unmatched junction bases numbered 11, after V lost 3 bases and J lost 0 bases. The CDR3 has 19 residues. Germline V gene lookup returns CDR1 SGDLS and CDR2 YYNGEE. The CDR3 is CASSATGTSGPLAKNIQYF. The CDR3 nucleotides are TGTGCCAGCAGCGCTACCGGGACTAGCGGCCCATTAGCCAAAAACATTCAGTACTTC. The complete variable domain, with remaining parts taken from reference TRBV9 and TRBJ2-4, reads DSGVTQTPKHLITATGQRVTLRCSPRSGDLSVYWYQQSLDQGLQFLIQYYNGEERAKGNILERFSAQQFPDLHSELNLSSLELGDSALYFCASSATGTSGPLAKNIQYFGAGTRLSVL.

In its sample, this clonotype was seen many times. The rearrangement links TRBV25-1 to TRBJ2-5, with TRBD1 identical over 9 bases. The germline V gene has CDR1 MGHDK and CDR2 SYGVNS. The CDR3 totals 14 residues. V lost 7 bases to trimming and J lost 2 bases; unmatched junction nucleotides: 5. The CDR3 loop reads CASTSGQGQETQYF. CDR3 DNA: TGTGCCAGCACATCCGGACAGGGGCAAGAGACCCAGTACTTC.

The CDR3 DNA reads as TGTGCCAGCAGTTATCCGGGACAGGGGAACTATGGCTACACCTTC. Residues: CASSYPGQGNYGYTF. The V gene is TRBV28, the J gene TRBJ1-2, with 10 bases aligning to TRBD1. Germline-derived CDR1 and CDR2 are MDHEN and SYDVKM. CDR3 length: 15 residues. After removal of 4 bases from V and 2 bases from J, the junction contained 4 bases not matched to a gene.

V and J are TRBV10-1 and TRBJ2-4, with D tentatively TRBD1 (7 bases). Looked up from germline, CDR1 is WNHNN and CDR2 is SYGVQD (reference sequence). The CDR3 has 17 residues. The ends were cut back, 0 bases at V and 4 bases at J, with 16 bases in the middle. The CDR3 region is CASSESGGPGQKNIQYF. The CDR3 region has the DNA TGCGCCAGCAGTGAGTCGGGAGGACCGGGACAGAAAAACATTCAGTACTTC.